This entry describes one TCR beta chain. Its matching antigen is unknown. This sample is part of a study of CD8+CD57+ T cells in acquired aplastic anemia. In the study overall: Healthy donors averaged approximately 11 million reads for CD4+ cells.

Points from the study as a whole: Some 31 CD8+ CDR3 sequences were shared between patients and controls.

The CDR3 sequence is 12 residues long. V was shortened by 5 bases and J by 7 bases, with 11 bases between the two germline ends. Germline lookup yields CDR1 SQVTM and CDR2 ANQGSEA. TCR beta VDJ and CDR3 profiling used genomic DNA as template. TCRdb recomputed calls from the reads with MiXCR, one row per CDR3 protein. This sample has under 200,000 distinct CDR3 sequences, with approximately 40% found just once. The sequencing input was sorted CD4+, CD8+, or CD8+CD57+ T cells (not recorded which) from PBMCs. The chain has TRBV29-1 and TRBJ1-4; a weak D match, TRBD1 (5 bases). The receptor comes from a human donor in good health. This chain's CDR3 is CSVRQPGEKLFF. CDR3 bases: TGCAGCGTTCGACAGCCTGGTGAAAAACTGTTTTTT. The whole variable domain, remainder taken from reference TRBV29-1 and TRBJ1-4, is SAVISQKPSRDICQRGTSLTIQCQVDSQVTMMFWYRQQPGQSLTLIATANQGSEATYESGFVIDKFPISRPNLTFSTLTVSNMSPEDSSIYLCSVRQPGEKLFFGSGTQLSVL.